These 20 T cell receptor beta chains share one sample of origin, sequenced in a study of blood T cell repertoires in COVID-19. Data came from immunoSEQ multiplex PCR; TCRdb stores just in-frame clones and leaves some out. The repertoire consists of around 500,000 clones, with approximately 90% occurring once and the leading ten covering 8.3%. Source material: PBMCs or T cells enriched from blood (not recorded which). These receptors originate from a woman aged 55 to 70 who had recovered from COVID-19.

This clone showed up just once. The CDR3 DNA follows: TGTGCCAGCAGACCGACGAGCTGGACTAGCGGGGCCAAGACAGATACGCAGTATTTT. This sequence encodes CASRPTSWTSGAKTDTQYF. The rearrangement links TRBV2 to TRBJ2-3, with 12 bases that match TRBD2. Trimming at V came to 6 bases and at J to 3 bases, leaving 16 bases not matched to a gene. In germline, CDR1 is SNHLY, CDR2 FYNNEI. This CDR3 contains 19 residues.

V gene TRBV27 combines with J gene TRBJ2-5, with 7 bases fitting TRBD1. CDR3 length equals 19 residues. The germline gives CDR1 MNHEY, CDR2 SMNVEV (reference sequence). V lost 5 bases, J lost 5 bases, and 23 bases stayed unmatched. CDR3 bases: TGTGCCAGCAGTCAAAAAGGACAGGCCCATACGAGTGTAGTTGAGACCCAGTACTTC. Amino acids: CASSQKGQAHTSVVETQYF.

The chain uses TRBV11-3 and TRBJ2-3; D not certain. CDR3 size: 13 residues. With 5 bases removed from V and 2 bases from J, the gap between germline ends came to 8 bases. Germline V lookup: CDR1 SGHNT, CDR2 YENEEA. The CDR3 coding sequence is TGTGCCAGCAGCCATCTGGCCACAGATACGCAGTATTTT. Amino acids: CASSHLATDTQYF.

The V gene is TRBV25-1, the J gene TRBJ2-3, with 8 bases lining up with TRBD2. Germline CDR1 and CDR2: MGHDK and SYGVNS. The ends lost 3 bases at V and 4 bases at J; junction bases unmatched: 6. The CDR3 has 15 amino acids. This chain's CDR3 is CASSEPRGGADTQYF. In DNA, the CDR3 is TGTGCCAGCAGTGAGCCCCGGGGGGGGGCAGATACGCAGTATTTT. The full variable domain, with the rest looked up from reference TRBV25-1 and TRBJ2-3, is EADIYQTPRYLVIGTGKKITLECSQTMGHDKMYWYQQDPGMELHLIHYSYGVNSTEKGDLSSESTVSRIRTEHFPLTLESARPSHTSQYLCASSEPRGGADTQYFGPGTRLTVL.

The rearrangement links TRBV2 to TRBJ1-6; 7 positions agree with TRBD1. The ends lost 7 bases at V and 7 bases at J; junction bases unmatched: 7. Germline assignment: CDR1 SNHLY and CDR2 FYNNEI. There are 14 residues in the CDR3. CDR3 sequence: CASTLTGRNSPLHF. CDR3 nucleotides: TGTGCCAGCACCCTGACAGGGAGAAATTCACCCCTCCACTTT.

V is TRBV12-5 and J is TRBJ1-6, with D uncertain. From germline, CDR1 is LGHNT and CDR2 FRNRAP. This CDR3 is 14 amino acids long. Trimming shortened V by 6 bases and J by 5 bases, and 11 bases separated the two germline ends. CDR3 nucleotide sequence: TGTGCTAGTGGCTCCGGGAGGGATAATTCACCCCTCCACTTT. This gives the protein CASGSGRDNSPLHF.

This clone occurred once. The rearrangement uses TRBV10-2 and TRBJ1-6; 7 bases match TRBD1. V lost 3 bases to trimming and J lost 7 bases; unmatched junction nucleotides: 3. Germline CDR1 and CDR2: WSHSY and SAAADI. The CDR3 covers 14 residues. The DNA for the CDR3 is TGCGCCAGCAGTGAAACAGGGGTAAATTCACCCCTCCACTTT. This encodes CASSETGVNSPLHF.

The genes are TRBV5-8 and TRBJ1-4; maybe TRBD1 (5 bases). The CDR3 length is 15 residues. With 6 bases removed from V and 1 base from J, the gap between germline ends came to 13 bases. Germline lookup yields CDR1 SGHTS and CDR2 YDEGEE. The CDR3 region is CASTTVRGTNEKLFF. CDR3 DNA sequence: TGTGCCAGCACCACAGTAAGGGGAACTAATGAAAAACTGTTTTTT.

This chain joins TRBV7-2 and TRBJ2-3; 11 positions agree with TRBD2. J gave up 6 bases and V 1 base, and 12 bases lay outside the gene matches. In germline, CDR1 is SGHTA, CDR2 FQGNSA. The CDR3 is 18 amino acids. DNA of the CDR3: TGTGCCAGCAGCTTAGGAGCGGGTAGCGGGGGGGCCATGGATACGCAGTATTTT. Its protein is CASSLGAGSGGAMDTQYF.

This clone was counted a single time. The V and J genes are TRBV18 and TRBJ2-5, with a tentative D call TRBD2 (7 bases). The CDR3 covers 15 residues. Germline V gene lookup returns CDR1 KGHSH and CDR2 LQKENI. Trimming pared 2 bases from V and 5 bases from J, leaving 15 bases between. CDR3 DNA: TGTGCCAGCTCACCAAACAGGGAGGGAAAGGAGACCCAGTACTTC. Amino acid sequence: CASSPNREGKETQYF.

CDR3 nucleotide sequence: TGCGCCAGCCAGGGGGATACAGGGACGGCCTATGGCTACACCTTC. This codes for CASQGDTGTAYGYTF. The V gene is TRBV5-1, the J gene TRBJ1-2; 7 bases agree with TRBD1. Trimming removed 7 bases from V and 4 bases from J; junction bases left unmatched: 13. CDR1 is SGHRS, CDR2 YFSETQ, per germline. CDR3 length equals 15 residues.

The chain uses TRBV28 and TRBJ1-2, with 8 bases identical to TRBD1. This CDR3 has 13 amino acids. CDR1 and CDR2 (germline): MDHEN, SYDVKM. The trim removed 3 bases at V and 4 bases at J, leaving 1 base unmatched. The chain's CDR3 is CASSLGQVYGYTF. CDR3 bases: TGTGCCAGCAGTTTGGGACAGGTCTATGGCTACACCTTC.

This clone has only a few counts. V usage is TRBV5-6 and J usage is TRBJ1-2, with D uncertain. Trimming removed 2 bases at V and 4 bases at J, with 12 bases between. This CDR3 region has 14 residues. Germline CDR1 reads SGHDT; CDR2 reads YYEEEE. CDR3 nucleotides: TGTGCCAGCAGCTTTGGGAGTATTCTCTATGGCTACACCTTC. Its translation: CASSFGSILYGYTF.

This chain joins TRBV10-2 and TRBJ1-1; D is unresolved. V gave up 6 bases and J gave up 0 bases, with 20 bases separating them. The CDR3 totals 17 residues. Looked up from germline, CDR1 is WSHSY and CDR2 is SAAADI. The CDR3 region has the DNA TGCGCCAGCAGGGCAATTGAACCTGGCAGTATGAACACTGAAGCTTTCTTT. Protein product: CASRAIEPGSMNTEAFF.

This chain connects TRBV10-3 to TRBJ2-5; 7 bases are shared with TRBD2. The germline CDR1 and CDR2 sequences are ENHRY and SYGVKD. The CDR3 has 14 residues. V lost 7 bases to trimming and J lost 2 bases; unmatched junction nucleotides: 7. The CDR3 DNA sequence: TGTGCCATCAATCCTAGCGGCCGACAAGAGACCCAGTACTTC. Protein: CAINPSGRQETQYF.

The chain recombines TRBV7-8 with TRBJ2-7; D is possibly TRBD1 (6 bases). Germline values: CDR1 SGHVS, CDR2 FQNEAQ. The V and J ends lost 5 bases and 2 bases respectively, with 10 bases between them. The CDR3 runs 13 residues. The CDR3 here is CASSLQGTYEQYF. CDR3 DNA: TGTGCCAGCAGCCTACAGGGCACCTACGAGCAGTACTTC.

The chain joins TRBV5-1 to TRBJ1-3; 9 bases match TRBD1. The CDR3 is made up of 15 amino acids. J was trimmed by 4 bases and V by 3 bases; bases with no gene match: 5. Germline V gene sequence: CDR1 SGHRS, CDR2 YFSETQ. The CDR3 coding sequence is TGCGCCAGCAGCTCAACCACAGGGGGCGGAAACACCATATATTTT. This translates into CASSSTTGGGNTIYF.

The chain joins TRBV5-1 to TRBJ2-5; 9 bases fit TRBD2. The junction had 5 bases not matched to a gene; V was cut back by 3 bases and J by 5 bases. CDR1 is SGHRS and CDR2 is YFSETQ in the germline V gene. This CDR3 spans 14 amino acids. In nucleotides, the CDR3 is TGCGCCAGCAGCTCGGCGGGGGGGGCGGAGACCCAGTACTTC. It encodes CASSSAGGAETQYF.

This clone turned up a few times. The V and J genes are TRBV7-6 and TRBJ2-5, with D unclear. V lost 1 base, J lost 4 bases, and 10 bases lay in between. CDR1 and CDR2 from the germline V gene are SGHVS and FNYEAQ. The CDR3 extends over 14 amino acids. The CDR3, as DNA: TGTGCCAGCAGCTTAGGAAGAGGCGGAGAGACCCAGTACTTC. This codes for CASSLGRGGETQYF.

The chain couples TRBV5-6 to TRBJ1-2; TRBD1 is a possible D gene (6 bases). The ends were cut back, 6 bases at V and 5 bases at J, with 14 bases in the middle. The CDR3 extends over 13 amino acids. The germline gives CDR1 SGHDT, CDR2 YYEEEE. CDR3: CASKEGVWYGYTF. The CDR3 nucleotides are TGTGCCAGCAAAGAGGGGGTTTGGTATGGCTACACCTTC.